These 29 T cell receptor beta chains were all obtained from the same sample, sequenced in a study of a mutant IDH1 vaccine in newly diagnosed glioma. As for time point: week 11, during vaccination. Vaccination comprised doses that each held 300 ug of mutant IDH1 20-mer peptide, plus topical imiquimod. Antigens of these TCRs are unknown. Data came from immunoSEQ multiplex PCR; TCRdb stores just in-frame clones and leaves some out. In the table there are under 65,000 clones, under 90% of which are singletons. Material: PBMCs, obtained from a glioma patient whose treatment included an IDH1 peptide vaccine. The receptors come from a man in his fifties with glioma.

This CDR3 reads CASSQDRRTGNTGELFF. DNA for the CDR3: TGCGCCAGCAGCCAAGATCGAAGGACAGGGAACACCGGGGAGCTGTTTTTT. The chain is built from TRBV4-1 and TRBJ2-2; TRBD1 matches at 7 bases. Germline V gene data show CDR1 as MGHRA and CDR2 as YSYEKL. The V gene end was trimmed by 0 bases and the J gene end by 1 base; junction bases not matched to a gene: 5. This CDR3 region has 17 residues.

This chain joins TRBV7-2 and TRBJ2-5; no reliable D call. CDR1 is SGHTA, CDR2 FQGNSA, per germline. The length of the CDR3 is 11 residues. The V end was cut by 3 bases, the J end by 4 bases, with 3 bases between. The CDR3 loop is CASSFVETQYF. In DNA, the CDR3 is TGTGCCAGCAGCTTTGTAGAGACCCAGTACTTC. Complete variable domain (other parts from reference TRBV7-2 and TRBJ2-5): GAGVSQSPSNKVTEKGKDVELRCDPISGHTALYWYRQSLGQGLEFLIYFQGNSAPDKSGLPSDRFSAERTGGSVSTLTIQRTQQEDSAVYLCASSFVETQYFGPGTRLLVL.

This clone occurred once. This chain uses TRBV28 with TRBJ2-7, with 8 bases fitting TRBD2. Germline values: CDR1 MDHEN, CDR2 SYDVKM. The junction had 12 bases not matched to a gene; V was cut back by 8 bases and J by 6 bases. This CDR3 is built from 14 residues. CDR3 DNA: TGTGCCAGCGGATCTGGGACTAGTCGTTTCGAGCAGTACTTC. It specifies CASGSGTSRFEQYF.

This clone has only a few counts. V is TRBV6-6 and J is TRBJ2-7; 7 bases map to TRBD1. The ends lost 6 bases at V and 4 bases at J; junction bases unmatched: 12. The CDR3 covers 15 residues. Germline assignment: CDR1 MNHNY and CDR2 SVGAGI (reference sequence). The CDR3 sequence is CASSVAGTEIYEQYF. CDR3 DNA: TGTGCCAGCAGCGTGGCCGGGACAGAGATTTACGAGCAGTACTTC.

The V call is TRBV5-4, the J call TRBJ1-1; 8 bases are shared with TRBD1. The CDR3 spans 15 residues. V trimming: 0 bases; J trimming: 5 bases; junction bases outside the gene matches: 6. Germline CDR1 is SGHNT and CDR2 is YYREEE (reference sequence). Here the CDR3 reads CASSLGQGALTEAFF. CDR3 nucleotide sequence: TGTGCCAGCAGCTTGGGCCAGGGGGCGCTGACTGAAGCTTTCTTT.

V usage is TRBV19 and J usage is TRBJ2-3, with D perhaps being TRBD1 or TRBD2 (5 bases each). V lost 5 bases and J 2 bases, leaving 14 bases between the germline ends. CDR3 length: 15 residues. CDR1 and CDR2 from the germline V gene are LNHDA and SQIVND (reference sequence). CDR3 in DNA: TGTGCCAGTAGTTCCGGGGCGGGCCACACAGATACGCAGTATTTT. It yields the protein CASSSGAGHTDTQYF.

The chain is built from TRBV7-8 and TRBJ1-5, with 7 bases fitting TRBD1. CDR3 length: 16 residues. CDR1 SGHVS and CDR2 FQNEAQ come from the germline V gene. J gave up 1 base and V 1 base, and 4 bases lay outside the gene matches. CDR3 amino acids: CASSLGAGGSNQPQHF. In DNA, the CDR3 is TGTGCCAGCAGCTTAGGGGCAGGGGGAAGCAATCAGCCCCAGCATTTT.

This chain uses TRBV5-1 with TRBJ2-2; TRBD2 aligns across 12 bases. The germline CDR1 and CDR2 sequences are SGHRS and YFSETQ. The V segment lost 4 bases and the J segment 3 bases; nucleotides outside the gene matches: 7. The CDR3 is made up of 17 amino acids. In DNA, the CDR3 is TGCGCCAGCAGCGGGCAACTAGCGGGGGGACACACCGGGGAGCTGTTTTTT. Translated, it gives CASSGQLAGGHTGELFF.

The V and J genes are TRBV6-1 and TRBJ1-5, with D hard to call. V lost 0 bases and J lost 2, with 8 bases in between. This CDR3 spans 15 amino acids. Germline loops: CDR1 MNHNS, CDR2 SASEGT. CDR3 coding DNA: TGTGCCAGCAGTGAAGCGTGGATGGGCAATCAGCCCCAGCATTTT. Its protein is CASSEAWMGNQPQHF.

This clone was counted a few times. The CDR3 region is CATSRSGSNEKLFF. CDR3 nucleotides: TGTGCCACCAGCAGGTCAGGGTCTAATGAAAAACTGTTTTTT. The rearrangement uses TRBV15 and TRBJ1-4; possible D gene TRBD1, 5 bases. The CDR3 totals 14 residues. Trimming took off 3 bases at V and 3 bases at J, with 8 bases between the two ends. In germline, CDR1 is LNHNV, CDR2 YYDKDF (reference sequence).

This chain's CDR3 is CASSLEGAITEAFF. CDR3 DNA: TGTGCCAGCAGCTTAGAGGGGGCGATCACTGAAGCTTTCTTT. V gene TRBV7-9 combines with J gene TRBJ1-1; 7 bases line up with TRBD1. Looked up from germline, CDR1 is SEHNR and CDR2 is FQNEAQ (reference sequence). Trimming at V came to 1 base and at J to 4 bases, leaving 3 bases not matched to a gene. This CDR3 contains 14 residues. Looking up the rest from reference TRBV7-9 and TRBJ1-1 gives the full variable domain: DTGVSQNPRHKITKRGQNVTFRCDPISEHNRLYWYRQTLGQGPEFLTYFQNEAQLEKSRLLSDRFSAERPKGSFSTLEIQRTEQGDSAMYLCASSLEGAITEAFFGQGTRLTVV.

CDR3 DNA sequence: TGTGCCAGCAGCTTAGCGCAGGGAAACACCATATATTTT. Translation gives CASSLAQGNTIYF. The rearrangement uses TRBV7-9 and TRBJ1-3; D is unclear. This CDR3 region has 13 residues. CDR1 and CDR2 from the germline V gene are SEHNR and FQNEAQ (reference sequence). V lost 0 bases and J lost 4, with 4 bases in between.

The V gene is TRBV2, the J gene TRBJ1-2; 9 bases are a match to TRBD1. V shed 6 bases, J shed 4 bases, and the junction held 15 bases outside the gene matches. This CDR3 is built from 17 residues. The germline gives CDR1 SNHLY, CDR2 FYNNEI. CDR3 in amino acids: CASRVVDRGPNLYGYTF. In DNA form, the CDR3 reads TGTGCCAGCAGGGTCGTGGACAGGGGACCTAACCTCTATGGCTACACCTTC.

The CDR3: CASRGSSIQETQYF. CDR3 DNA: TGTGCCAGCAGAGGGTCTTCCATACAAGAGACCCAGTACTTC. The J gene is TRBJ2-5, the V gene TRBV2; D is undetermined. V shed 6 bases and J shed 2 bases, with 13 bases lying between them. Germline V gene data show CDR1 as SNHLY and CDR2 as FYNNEI. The CDR3 loop spans 14 amino acids.

The rearrangement links TRBV7-2 to TRBJ1-1; no definite D call. This CDR3 has 10 residues. V lost 6 bases, J lost 11 bases, and 10 bases lay in between. From germline, CDR1 is SGHTA and CDR2 FQGNSA. CDR3 protein: CASSTGTAFF. CDR3 coding DNA: TGTGCCAGCAGTACCGGAACGGCTTTCTTT.

For the CDR3, the DNA is TGTGCCAGCGGGACGGTCCCGGGGGCCCTCCACTTT. It translates to CASGTVPGALHF. The chain combines TRBV2 with TRBJ1-6; possible D gene TRBD1, 5 bases. The CDR3 extends over 12 amino acids. The V gene lost 8 bases and the J gene lost 14 bases, with 16 bases spanning the gap. In germline, CDR1 is SNHLY, CDR2 FYNNEI.

The rearrangement links TRBV15 to TRBJ1-2, with 9 bases fitting TRBD1. The junction had 3 bases not matched to a gene; V was cut back by 3 bases and J by 4 bases. Germline CDR1 is LNHNV and CDR2 is YYDKDF (reference sequence). The CDR3 runs to 14 residues. The CDR3 bases are TGTGCCACCAGCAGTGAACAGGGGGCCTATGGCTACACCTTC. Amino acid sequence: CATSSEQGAYGYTF. Drawing the rest from reference TRBV15 and TRBJ1-2, the complete variable domain is DAMVIQNPRYQVTQFGKPVTLSCSQTLNHNVMYWYQQKSSQAPKLLFHYYDKDFNNEADTPDNFQSRRPNTSFCFLDIRSPGLGDTAMYLCATSSEQGAYGYTFGSGTRLTVV.

J is TRBJ1-5 and V is TRBV5-1; 7 bases line up with TRBD1. V was clipped by 1 base and J by 3 bases; unmatched bases: 4. The CDR3 runs to 15 residues. Germline V lookup: CDR1 SGHRS, CDR2 YFSETQ. CDR3 sequence: CASSLTGQNNQPQHF. For the CDR3, the DNA is TGCGCCAGCAGCTTGACGGGACAGAACAATCAGCCCCAGCATTTT.

This clone was detected only once. The chain has TRBV9 and TRBJ1-2, with TRBD1 as a possible D gene (6 bases). This CDR3 contains 16 residues. The V gene lost 3 bases and the J gene lost 5 bases, with 20 bases spanning the gap. CDR1 is SGDLS and CDR2 is YYNGEE in the germline V gene. The CDR3 DNA follows: TGTGCCAGCAGCGGAAACAGGGAGGGGGGGGCGTATGGCTACACCTTC. Residues: CASSGNREGGAYGYTF. Using reference TRBV9 and TRBJ1-2 for the parts outside the CDR3, the full variable domain is DSGVTQTPKHLITATGQRVTLRCSPRSGDLSVYWYQQSLDQGLQFLIQYYNGEERAKGNILERFSAQQFPDLHSELNLSSLELGDSALYFCASSGNREGGAYGYTFGSGTRLTVV.

This sequence joins TRBV30 and TRBJ1-5; a weak D match, TRBD1 (6 bases). The CDR3 has 15 residues. CDR1 is GTSNPN, CDR2 SVGIG, per germline (reference sequence). V gave up 0 bases and J gave up 6 bases, with 15 bases separating them. CDR3 bases: TGTGCCTGGAGTGTAGTGACAGGATCTGGTCAGCCCCAGCATTTT. Translating gives CAWSVVTGSGQPQHF.

This clone was found once. The chain combines TRBV2 with TRBJ2-2; 7 bases align to TRBD1. CDR1 and CDR2 from the germline V gene are SNHLY and FYNNEI. The length of the CDR3 is 15 residues. V lost 6 bases and J lost 4; bases outside the gene matches: 8. CDR3 sequence: CASRSLRGRTGELFF. CDR3 nucleotide sequence: TGTGCCAGCAGATCACTGAGGGGGCGCACCGGGGAGCTGTTTTTT.

The rearrangement joins TRBV30 to TRBJ2-7, with D possibly being TRBD1 or TRBD2 (6 bases each). Germline V CDR1 and CDR2: GTSNPN, SVGIG (reference sequence). The CDR3 is 10 amino acids. V dropped 5 bases and J dropped 5 bases, with 7 bases sitting between them. CDR3 protein: CAWGGHEQYF. CDR3 in DNA: TGTGCCTGGGGGGGGCACGAGCAGTACTTC.

The chain combines TRBV6-5 with TRBJ2-7; D is undetermined. V was cut by 5 bases and J by 3 bases, with 5 bases left in between. Looked up from germline, CDR1 is MNHEY and CDR2 is SVGAGI. This CDR3 region has 11 residues. The chain's CDR3 is CASSTFYEQYF. In nucleotides, the CDR3 is TGTGCCAGCAGTACCTTCTACGAGCAGTACTTC.

In this sample, this clone turned up a few times. CDR3 in amino acids: CASSVSGGNQETQYF. CDR3 DNA: TGTGCCAGCAGCGTTAGCGGGGGAAACCAAGAGACCCAGTACTTC. The V and J genes are TRBV9 and TRBJ2-5; 9 nucleotides line up with TRBD2. Germline V gene sequence: CDR1 SGDLS, CDR2 YYNGEE. Germline trimming cut 2 bases from V and 0 bases from J; bases unmatched to any gene: 2. The CDR3 has 15 amino acids. Combining the CDR3 with reference TRBV9 and TRBJ2-5 gives the whole variable domain DSGVTQTPKHLITATGQRVTLRCSPRSGDLSVYWYQQSLDQGLQFLIQYYNGEERAKGNILERFSAQQFPDLHSELNLSSLELGDSALYFCASSVSGGNQETQYFGPGTRLLVL.

This clone has more than one count but fewer than ten. The chain couples TRBV6-6 to TRBJ1-1, with D possibly matching TRBD1 (6 bases). Trimming removed 5 bases at V and 4 bases at J, with 14 bases between. Germline CDR1 reads MNHNY; CDR2 reads SVGAGI (reference sequence). The CDR3 contains 14 residues. The CDR3 sequence: CASSVFEQGTEAFF. The CDR3 nucleotides are TGTGCCAGCAGTGTTTTCGAACAGGGCACTGAAGCTTTCTTT.

The chain couples TRBV7-9 to TRBJ1-2; D not resolved. Trimming cost V 5 bases and J 6 bases, with 13 bases left between them. The CDR3 is made up of 13 amino acids. Germline loops: CDR1 SEHNR, CDR2 FQNEAQ (reference sequence). CDR3 sequence: CASSLEVGDGYTF. The CDR3 coding sequence is TGTGCCAGCAGCCTCGAGGTTGGCGATGGCTACACCTTC.

This sequence joins TRBV5-1 and TRBJ1-1; tentative D call: TRBD1 (6 bases). CDR1 SGHRS and CDR2 YFSETQ come from the germline V gene. The CDR3 contains 15 residues. Trimming took off 2 bases at V and 2 bases at J, with 13 bases between the two ends. The CDR3 sequence is CASSLPGAVNTEAFF. The CDR3 DNA sequence: TGCGCCAGCAGCTTACCAGGGGCCGTTAACACTGAAGCTTTCTTT.

This rearrangement joins TRBV20-1 to TRBJ1-3; no clear D gene. The CDR3 totals 11 residues. Germline V gene data show CDR1 as DFQATT and CDR2 as SNEGSKA (reference sequence). Trimming removed 6 bases at V and 5 bases at J, with 8 bases between. CDR3 DNA: TGCAGTGCCCGGGAGCGAAACACCATATATTTT. Its translation: CSARERNTIYF.

The chain couples TRBV5-4 to TRBJ1-2; TRBD1 agrees at 7 bases. V shed 1 base and J 6 bases; nucleotides not matched to a gene: 9. This CDR3 contains 15 residues. Germline loops: CDR1 SGHNT, CDR2 YYREEE (reference sequence). CDR3 protein: CASSLRDSPQDGYTF. The CDR3 DNA sequence: TGTGCCAGCAGCTTGCGGGACAGTCCCCAGGATGGCTACACCTTC.